This T cell receptor (beta chain) was documented in a study of shared clonotypes between healthy human individuals. Looked up from germline, CDR1 is SGHNT and CDR2 is YYREEE (reference sequence). The CDR3 is made up of 13 amino acids. V was pared by 1 base and J by 3 bases, with 7 bases between. Only in-frame clones appear in the TCRdb table, and some are missing; sequencing was by immunoSEQ multiplex PCR. The table shows around 530,000 clones, with roughly 79% occurring only once. This TCR derives from a woman in her forties in good health. Some clones in this sample may be carry-over from other donors' samples. V usage is TRBV5-4 and J usage is TRBJ2-5; D unclear. The sequencing input was PBMCs. The CDR3 coding sequence is TGTGCCAGCAGCTTGAAAAGAGAAGAGACCCAGTACTTC. Translation gives CASSLKREETQYF.